This entry features one TCR beta chain sequence. Using its own MiXCR run on the 5' RACE reads, TCRdb lists one record per CDR3 protein. The sample includes about 48,000 distinct CDR3 sequences, roughly an eighth of them seen just once. The sample comes from a study of early T cells in non-severe SARS-CoV-2 infection. This CDR3 spans 16 amino acids. The V gene end was trimmed by 2 bases and the J gene end by 5 bases; junction bases not matched to a gene: 5. CDR1 is SGHTA, CDR2 FQGTGA, per germline. The receptor's source is an adult who was a healthcare worker with PCR-confirmed SARS-CoV-2 infection or an uninfected control (not recorded which). The genes are TRBV7-3 and TRBJ2-1; TRBD2 matches 11 bases. The material sequenced was whole blood. CDR3 loop: CASSLLAGGLNNEQFF. CDR3 bases: TGTGCCAGCAGCTTACTAGCGGGGGGTCTCAACAATGAGCAGTTCTTC.